Detailed here is one T cell receptor beta chain. The sample belongs to a study of blood T cell repertoires in COVID-19. TCRdb's table, derived via immunoSEQ multiplex PCR, lists solely in-frame clones and lacks some. This repertoire shows roughly 350,000 clones, 88% found once; its top ten account for under 4.5%. This sequence was found in a woman aged 45-60 years with active or convalescent COVID-19. The sequencing sample was made of peripheral blood.

The CDR3 bases are TGTGCCAGCAGCTTGGGGGGGGGAATCATCTATGGCTACACCTTC. Amino acid sequence: CASSLGGGIIYGYTF. This chain joins TRBV5-4 and TRBJ1-2; a weak D match, TRBD1 (5 bases). V lost 0 bases to trimming and J lost 4 bases, with 13 bases between them. The CDR3 sequence is 15 residues long. Germline CDR1 reads SGHNT; CDR2 reads YYREEE (reference sequence).